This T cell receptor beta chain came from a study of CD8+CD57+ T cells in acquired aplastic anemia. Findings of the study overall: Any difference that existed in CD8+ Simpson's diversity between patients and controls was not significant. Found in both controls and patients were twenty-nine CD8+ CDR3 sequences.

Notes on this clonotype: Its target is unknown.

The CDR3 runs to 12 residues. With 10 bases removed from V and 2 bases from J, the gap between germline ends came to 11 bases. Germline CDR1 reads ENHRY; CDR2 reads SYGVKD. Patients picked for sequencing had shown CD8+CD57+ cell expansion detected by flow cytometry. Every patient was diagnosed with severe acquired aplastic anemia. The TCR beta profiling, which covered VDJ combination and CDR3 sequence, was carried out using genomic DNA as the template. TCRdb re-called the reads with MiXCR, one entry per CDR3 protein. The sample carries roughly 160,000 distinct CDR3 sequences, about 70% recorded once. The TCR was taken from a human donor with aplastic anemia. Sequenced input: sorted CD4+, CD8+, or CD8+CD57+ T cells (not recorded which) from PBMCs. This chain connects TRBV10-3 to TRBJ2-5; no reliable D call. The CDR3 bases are TGTGCCACCCAAGACACTCAAGAGACCCAGTACTTC. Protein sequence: CATQDTQETQYF.